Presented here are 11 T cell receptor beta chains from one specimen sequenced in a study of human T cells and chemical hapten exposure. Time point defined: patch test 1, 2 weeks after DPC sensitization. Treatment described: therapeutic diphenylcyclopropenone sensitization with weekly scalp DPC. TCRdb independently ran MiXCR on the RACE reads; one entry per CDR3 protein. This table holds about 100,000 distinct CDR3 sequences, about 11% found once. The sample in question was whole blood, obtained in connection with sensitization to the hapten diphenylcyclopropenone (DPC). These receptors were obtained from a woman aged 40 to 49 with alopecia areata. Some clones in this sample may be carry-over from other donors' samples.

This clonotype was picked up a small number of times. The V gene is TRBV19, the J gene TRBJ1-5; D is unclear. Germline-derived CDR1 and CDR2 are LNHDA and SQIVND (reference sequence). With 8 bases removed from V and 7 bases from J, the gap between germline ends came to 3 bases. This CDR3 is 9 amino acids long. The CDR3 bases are TGTGCCAGTGGCCAGCCCCAGCATTTT. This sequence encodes CASGQPQHF.

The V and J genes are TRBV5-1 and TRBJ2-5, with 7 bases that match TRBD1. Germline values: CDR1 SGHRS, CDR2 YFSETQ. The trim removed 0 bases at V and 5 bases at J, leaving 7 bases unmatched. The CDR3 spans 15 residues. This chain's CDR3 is CASSLAGGRGETQYF. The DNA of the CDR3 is TGCGCCAGCAGCTTGGCAGGGGGTCGAGGGGAGACCCAGTACTTC. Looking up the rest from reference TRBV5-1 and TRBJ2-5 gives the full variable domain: KAGVTQTPRYLIKTRGQQVTLSCSPISGHRSVSWYQQTPGQGLQFLFEYFSETQRNKGNFPGRFSGRQFSNSRSEMNVSTLELGDSALYLCASSLAGGRGETQYFGPGTRLLVL.

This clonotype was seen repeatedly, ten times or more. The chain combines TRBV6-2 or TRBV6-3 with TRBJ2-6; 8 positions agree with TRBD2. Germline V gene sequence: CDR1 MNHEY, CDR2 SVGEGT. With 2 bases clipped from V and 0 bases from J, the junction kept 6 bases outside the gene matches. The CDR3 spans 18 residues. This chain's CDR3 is CASSYVVAGHSGANVLTF. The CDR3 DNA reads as TGTGCCAGCAGTTACGTGGTAGCGGGACACTCTGGGGCCAACGTCCTGACTTTC.

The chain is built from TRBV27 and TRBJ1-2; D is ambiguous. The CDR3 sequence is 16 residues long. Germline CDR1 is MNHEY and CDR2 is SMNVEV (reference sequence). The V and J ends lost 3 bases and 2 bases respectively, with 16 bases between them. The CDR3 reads CASSLTPTEPNYGYTF. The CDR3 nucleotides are TGTGCCAGCAGTTTGACTCCCACCGAGCCAAACTATGGCTACACCTTC.

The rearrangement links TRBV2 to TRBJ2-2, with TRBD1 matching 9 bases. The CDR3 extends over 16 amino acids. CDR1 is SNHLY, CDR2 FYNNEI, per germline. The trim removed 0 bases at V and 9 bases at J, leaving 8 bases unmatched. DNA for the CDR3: TGTGCCAGCAGTGAAGCGGGAAGACAGGGGGGCCGGGAGCTGTTTTTT. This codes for CASSEAGRQGGRELFF.

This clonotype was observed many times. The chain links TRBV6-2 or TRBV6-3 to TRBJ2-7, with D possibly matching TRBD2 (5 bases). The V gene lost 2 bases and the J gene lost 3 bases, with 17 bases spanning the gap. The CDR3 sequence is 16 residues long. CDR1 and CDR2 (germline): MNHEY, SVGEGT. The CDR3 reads CASSYPGGPRSYEQYF. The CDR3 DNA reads TGTGCCAGCAGTTACCCAGGCGGGCCTAGAAGCTACGAGCAGTACTTC.

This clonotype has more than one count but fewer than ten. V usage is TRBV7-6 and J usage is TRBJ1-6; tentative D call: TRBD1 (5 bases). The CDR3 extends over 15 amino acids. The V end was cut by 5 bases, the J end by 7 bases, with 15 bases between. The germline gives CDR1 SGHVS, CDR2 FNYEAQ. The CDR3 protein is CASSPPGGMNSPLHF. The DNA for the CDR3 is TGTGCCAGCAGCCCCCCCGGGGGTATGAATTCACCCCTCCACTTT.

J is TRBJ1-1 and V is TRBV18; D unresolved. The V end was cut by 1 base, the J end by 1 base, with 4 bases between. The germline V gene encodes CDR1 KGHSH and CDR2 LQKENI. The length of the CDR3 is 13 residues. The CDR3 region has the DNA TGTGCCAGCTCACCACAAGCGAACACTGAAGCTTTCTTT. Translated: CASSPQANTEAFF.

The CDR3 is CATAGGPLREQFF. The CDR3, as DNA: TGTGCCACAGCGGGGGGGCCTCTCAGGGAGCAGTTCTTC. The chain is built from TRBV6-2 or TRBV6-3 and TRBJ2-1, with 10 bases identical to TRBD2. Germline CDR1 is MNHEY and CDR2 is SVGEGT. The CDR3 has 13 amino acids. Losses at the gene ends were 10 bases for V and 10 bases for J; bases not matched to a gene: 10.

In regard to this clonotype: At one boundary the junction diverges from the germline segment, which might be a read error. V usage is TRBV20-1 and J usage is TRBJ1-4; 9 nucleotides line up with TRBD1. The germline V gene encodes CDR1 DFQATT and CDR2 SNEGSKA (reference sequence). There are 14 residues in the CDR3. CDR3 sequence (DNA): TGCAGTGCTTACCGGACAGGGGATAATAAAAAACTGTTTTTT. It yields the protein CSAYRTGDNKKLFF.

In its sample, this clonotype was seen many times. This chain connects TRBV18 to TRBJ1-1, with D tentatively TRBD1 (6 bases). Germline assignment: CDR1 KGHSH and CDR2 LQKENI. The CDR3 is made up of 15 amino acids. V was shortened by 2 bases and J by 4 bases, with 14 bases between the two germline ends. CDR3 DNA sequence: TGTGCCAGCTCACCAGATCAGGGGTGGGCCACTGAAGCTTTCTTT. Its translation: CASSPDQGWATEAFF.